The T cell receptor (beta chain) under discussion was sequenced for a study of T cell responses to AZD1222 COVID-19 vaccine. Only in-frame clones appear in the TCRdb table, and some are missing; sequencing was by immunoSEQ multiplex PCR. This sample carries approximately 150,000 clones, roughly 90% of them seen once, and the ten largest clones take about 3%. The specimen was peripheral blood, collected on day 0 of AZD1222 vaccination. This clonotype was obtained from an adult in good health.

This chain's CDR3 is CASSSATGVTYNEQFF. Written as DNA, the CDR3 is TGTGCCAGCAGTTCTGCGACAGGGGTCACCTACAATGAGCAGTTCTTC. The chain couples TRBV6-6 to TRBJ2-1; 8 nucleotides line up with TRBD1. Germline CDR1 is MNHNY and CDR2 is SVGAGI (reference sequence). This CDR3 spans 16 amino acids. V shed 4 bases, J shed 2 bases, and the junction held 7 bases outside the gene matches.